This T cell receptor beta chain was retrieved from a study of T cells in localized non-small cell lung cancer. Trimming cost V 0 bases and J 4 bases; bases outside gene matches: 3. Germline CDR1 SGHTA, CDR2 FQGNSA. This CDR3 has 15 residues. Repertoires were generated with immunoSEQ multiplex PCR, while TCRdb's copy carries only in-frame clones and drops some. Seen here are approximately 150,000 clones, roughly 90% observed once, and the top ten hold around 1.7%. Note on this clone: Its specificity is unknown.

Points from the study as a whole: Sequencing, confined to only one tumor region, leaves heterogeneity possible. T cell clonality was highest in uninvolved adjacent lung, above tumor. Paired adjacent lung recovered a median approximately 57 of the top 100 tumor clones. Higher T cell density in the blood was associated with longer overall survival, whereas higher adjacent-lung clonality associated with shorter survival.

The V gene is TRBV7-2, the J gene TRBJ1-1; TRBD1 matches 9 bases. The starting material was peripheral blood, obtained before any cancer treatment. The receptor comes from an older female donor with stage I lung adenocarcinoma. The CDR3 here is CASSLAGTGITEAFF. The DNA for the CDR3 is TGTGCCAGCAGCTTAGCGGGGACAGGGATCACTGAAGCTTTCTTT.